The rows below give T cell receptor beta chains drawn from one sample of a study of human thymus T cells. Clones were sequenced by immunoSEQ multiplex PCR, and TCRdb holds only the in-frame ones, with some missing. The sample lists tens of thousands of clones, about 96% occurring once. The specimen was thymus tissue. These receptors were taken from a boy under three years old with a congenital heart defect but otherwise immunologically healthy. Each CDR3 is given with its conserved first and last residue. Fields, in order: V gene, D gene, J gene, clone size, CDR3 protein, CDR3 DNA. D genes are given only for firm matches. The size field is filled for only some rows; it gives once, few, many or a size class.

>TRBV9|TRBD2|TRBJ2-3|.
CASSSRLAGGPDTQYF
TGTGCCAGCAGCTCGCGACTAGCGGGGGGCCCAGATACGCAGTATTTT
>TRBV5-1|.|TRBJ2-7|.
CASSLLFRRNSYEQYF
TGCGCCAGCAGCTTATTATTCAGACGTAACTCCTACGAGCAGTACTTC
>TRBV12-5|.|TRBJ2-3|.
CASGFSRMSETDTQYF
TGTGCTAGTGGTTTCAGCAGGATGTCGGAAACAGATACGCAGTATTTT
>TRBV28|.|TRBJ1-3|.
CASISGGRAGNTIYF
TGTGCCAGCATCAGTGGGGGCAGGGCTGGAAACACCATATATTTT
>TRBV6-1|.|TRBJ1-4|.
CASSEPPGTREKLFF
TGTGCCAGCAGTGAACCCCCCGGGACTAGAGAAAAACTGTTTTTT
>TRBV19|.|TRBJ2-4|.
CASSIVAPFQKNIQYF
TGTGCCAGTAGTATAGTAGCGCCGTTTCAAAAAAACATTCAGTACTTC
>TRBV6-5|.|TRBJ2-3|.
CASSFDGTLSTDTQYF
TGTGCCAGCAGTTTTGACGGGACACTTAGCACAGATACGCAGTATTTT
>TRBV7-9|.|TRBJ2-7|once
CASSFPTSRRDGEQYF
TGTGCCAGCAGCTTCCCCACTTCGCGGAGGGATGGCGAGCAGTACTTC
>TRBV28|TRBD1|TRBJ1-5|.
CASRSTGVDNQPQHF
TGTGCCAGCAGATCGACAGGGGTTGACAATCAGCCCCAGCATTTT
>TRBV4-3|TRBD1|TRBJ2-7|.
CASSRDRDGPYEQYF
TGCGCCAGCAGCCGAGACAGGGACGGGCCCTACGAGCAGTACTTC
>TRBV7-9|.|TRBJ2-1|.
CASSLRGHTTPSYNEQFF
TGTGCCAGCAGCTTAAGGGGCCACACCACCCCCTCCTACAATGAGCAGTTCTTC
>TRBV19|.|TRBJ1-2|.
CASSPPPRDNYGYTF
TGTGCCAGTTCCCCCCCTCCGCGGGATAACTATGGCTACACCTTC
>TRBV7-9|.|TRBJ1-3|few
CASSLDGRGGNTIYF
TGTGCCAGCAGCTTAGACGGGAGAGGTGGAAACACCATATATTTT
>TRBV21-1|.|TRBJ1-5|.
CASSKASTGVAQPQHF
TGTGCCAGCAGCAAAGCGTCAACAGGGGTTGCTCAGCCCCAGCATTTT
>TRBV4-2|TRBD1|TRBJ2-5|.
CASSQDGTGGRETQYF
TGTGCCAGCAGCCAAGACGGGACAGGGGGTCGAGAGACCCAGTACTTC
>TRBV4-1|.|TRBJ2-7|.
CASSQAEGEGYEQYF
TGCGCCAGCAGCCAAGCTGAGGGGGAGGGCTACGAGCAGTACTTC
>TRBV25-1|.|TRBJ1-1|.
CASSDPGKGTEAFF
TGTGCCAGCAGTGATCCAGGGAAGGGGACTGAAGCTTTCTTT
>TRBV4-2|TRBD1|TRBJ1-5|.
CASSLRQGPNQPQHF
TGTGCCAGCAGCCTCCGACAGGGCCCCAATCAGCCCCAGCATTTT
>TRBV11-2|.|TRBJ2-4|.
CASSPGWASKNIQYF
TGTGCCAGCAGCCCTGGTTGGGCGTCCAAAAACATTCAGTACTTC
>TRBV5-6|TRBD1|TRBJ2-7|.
CASSTSPDRSYEQYF
TGTGCCAGCAGCACTTCCCCGGACAGGTCCTACGAGCAGTACTTC
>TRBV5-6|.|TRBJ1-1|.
CASSLVGDGPLGPEAFF
TGTGCCAGCAGCTTGGTTGGGGACGGCCCCCTGGGGCCTGAAGCTTTCTTT
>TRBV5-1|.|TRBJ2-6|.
CASSREGRLSGANVLTF
TGCGCCAGCAGCCGAGAGGGGCGCCTCTCTGGGGCCAACGTCCTGACTTTC
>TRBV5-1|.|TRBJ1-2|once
CASSGDPRGKLRGYTF
TGCGCCAGCAGTGGTGATCCCCGGGGCAAACTTCGCGGCTACACCTTC
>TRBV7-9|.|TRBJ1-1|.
CASSLPRSSIYMNTEAFF
TGTGCCAGCAGCTTACCCCGCAGTTCCATTTACATGAACACTGAAGCTTTCTTT
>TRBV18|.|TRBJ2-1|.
CASSPPVVPYNEQFF
TGTGCCAGCTCACCCCCTGTAGTCCCCTACAATGAGCAGTTCTTC
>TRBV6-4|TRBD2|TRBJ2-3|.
CASRPLAGGQDTQYF
TGTGCCAGCAGGCCACTAGCGGGGGGGCAAGATACGCAGTATTTT
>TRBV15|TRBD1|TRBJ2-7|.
CATSWIFSLDRDTYEQYF
TGTGCCACCAGCTGGATCTTCTCGTTGGACAGGGATACCTACGAGCAGTACTTC